This T cell receptor (beta chain) was recorded in a study of preoperative IRX-2 immunotherapy in early breast cancer. CDR3 size: 15 residues. Trimming removed 1 base from V and 1 base from J, with 10 bases in between. Germline loops: CDR1 LNHNV, CDR2 YYDKDF (reference sequence). As to treatment: preoperative locoregional IRX-2 cytokine immunotherapy. Samples came from a phase Ib trial of preoperative locoregional IRX-2 cytokine immunotherapy. Clones were read by immunoSEQ multiplex PCR, and TCRdb kept only the in-frame ones, dropping some. The table lists roughly 25,000 clones, about four fifths of them singletons.

Sequenced material: lymph node tissue, taken before IRX-2 immunotherapy. The rearrangement links TRBV15 to TRBJ1-1, with D unresolved. The receptor's source is a human donor with breast cancer. CDR3 region: CATSRGTGRNTEAFF. CDR3 coding DNA: TGTGCCACCAGCAGAGGTACCGGGAGGAACACTGAAGCTTTCTTT.